These T cell receptor beta chains were read from a single sample in a study of blood T cell repertoires in COVID-19. Sequencing used immunoSEQ multiplex PCR; TCRdb keeps in-frame clones, though not all of them. The sample consists of approximately 180,000 clones, about 72% of them appearing once. Source material: PBMCs or T cells enriched from blood (not recorded which). The receptors stem from a woman aged 50 to 60 who had recovered from COVID-19. CDR3s include the opening cysteine and the closing phenylalanine or tryptophan. D genes are given only for firm matches. Size tells how often a clone was seen (once, few, many) or the class of an expanded clone, and some rows leave it out.

J gene: TRBJ2-7
clone size: -
D gene: TRBD1
V gene: TRBV7-7
CDR3 length: 14
CDR3 DNA: TGTGCCAGCAGCCCCGGGACAGGGAGCTACGAGCAGTACTTC
CDR3 protein: CASSPGTGSYEQYF

J gene: TRBJ2-1
clone size: -
D gene: -
V gene: TRBV27
CDR3 length: 15
CDR3 DNA: TGTGCCAGCAGTTTAGGAGGACGGCCCTACAATGAGCAGTTCTTC
CDR3 protein: CASSLGGRPYNEQFF

J gene: TRBJ2-3
clone size: once
D gene: -
V gene: TRBV5-6
CDR3 length: 14
CDR3 DNA: TGTGCCAGCAGCCGGACTGGCCTCCAGTTTACGCAGTATTTT
CDR3 protein: CASSRTGLQFTQYF

J gene: TRBJ2-2
clone size: -
D gene: -
V gene: TRBV7-8
CDR3 length: 14
CDR3 DNA: TGTGCCAGCAGCCATCCGGGGTCATTCCTGGAGCTGTTTTTT
CDR3 protein: CASSHPGSFLELFF

J gene: TRBJ1-6
clone size: -
D gene: -
V gene: TRBV6-4
CDR3 length: 15
CDR3 DNA: TGTGCCAGCAGTGACTCAGCCCAGAGGGATTCACCCCTCCACTTT
CDR3 protein: CASSDSAQRDSPLHF

J gene: TRBJ2-1
clone size: -
D gene: -
V gene: TRBV5-1
CDR3 length: 15
CDR3 DNA: TGCGCCAGCAGCCGGGACTTGGGCCTATACAATGAGCAGTTCTTC
CDR3 protein: CASSRDLGLYNEQFF

J gene: TRBJ2-2
clone size: -
D gene: -
V gene: TRBV7-9
CDR3 length: 14
CDR3 DNA: TGTGCCAGCAGCTTTGCGGGGCGCTCCGGGGAGCTGTTTTTT
CDR3 protein: CASSFAGRSGELFF

J gene: TRBJ2-4
clone size: -
D gene: -
V gene: TRBV27
CDR3 length: 14
CDR3 DNA: TGTGCCAGCAGTCCCCCATTTCCCCAATACATTCAGTACTTC
CDR3 protein: CASSPPFPQYIQYF

J gene: TRBJ2-3
clone size: once
D gene: -
V gene: TRBV28
CDR3 length: 14
CDR3 DNA: TGTGCCAGCAGGTCAGGAGGAAGCACAGATACGCAGTATTTT
CDR3 protein: CASRSGGSTDTQYF

J gene: TRBJ2-5
clone size: -
D gene: TRBD1
V gene: TRBV12-5
CDR3 length: 15
CDR3 DNA: TGTGCTAGTGGTTTGGGGACAGGGGGCCAAGAGACCCAGTACTTC
CDR3 protein: CASGLGTGGQETQYF

J gene: TRBJ1-1
clone size: -
D gene: -
V gene: TRBV30
CDR3 length: 14
CDR3 DNA: TGTGCCTGGGCTAAACAGGGACTGAACACTGAAGCTTTCTTT
CDR3 protein: CAWAKQGLNTEAFF